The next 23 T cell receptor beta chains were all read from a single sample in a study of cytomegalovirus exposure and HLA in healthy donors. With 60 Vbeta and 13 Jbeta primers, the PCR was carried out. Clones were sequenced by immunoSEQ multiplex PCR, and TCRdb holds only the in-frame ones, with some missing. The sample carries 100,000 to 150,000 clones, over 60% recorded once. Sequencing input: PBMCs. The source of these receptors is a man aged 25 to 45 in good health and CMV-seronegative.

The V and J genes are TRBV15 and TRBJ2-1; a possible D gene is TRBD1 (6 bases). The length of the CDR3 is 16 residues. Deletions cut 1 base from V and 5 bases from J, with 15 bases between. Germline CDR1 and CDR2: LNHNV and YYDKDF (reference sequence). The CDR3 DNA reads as TGTGCCACCAGCAGAGGGACAGCAAGAAGTAACAATGAGCAGTTCTTC. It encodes CATSRGTARSNNEQFF.

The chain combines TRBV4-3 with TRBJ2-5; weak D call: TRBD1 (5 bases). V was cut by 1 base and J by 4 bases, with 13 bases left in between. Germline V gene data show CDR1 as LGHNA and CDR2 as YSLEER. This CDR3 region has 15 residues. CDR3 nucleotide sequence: TGCGCCAGCAGCCAAGGGCAGGGCGGCCGAGAGACCCAGTACTTC. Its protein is CASSQGQGGRETQYF.

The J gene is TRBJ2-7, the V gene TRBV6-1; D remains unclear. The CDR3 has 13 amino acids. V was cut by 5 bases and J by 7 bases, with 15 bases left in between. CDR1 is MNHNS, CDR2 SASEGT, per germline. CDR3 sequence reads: CASSTKGPPEQYF. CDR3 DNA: TGTGCCAGCAGTACTAAAGGCCCCCCGGAGCAGTACTTC.

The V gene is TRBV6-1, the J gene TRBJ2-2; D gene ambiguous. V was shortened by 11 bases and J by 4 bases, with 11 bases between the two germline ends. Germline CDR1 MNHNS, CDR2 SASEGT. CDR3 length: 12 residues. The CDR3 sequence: CAHSRSTGELFF. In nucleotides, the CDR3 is TGTGCCCATTCCCGTAGCACCGGGGAGCTGTTTTTT.

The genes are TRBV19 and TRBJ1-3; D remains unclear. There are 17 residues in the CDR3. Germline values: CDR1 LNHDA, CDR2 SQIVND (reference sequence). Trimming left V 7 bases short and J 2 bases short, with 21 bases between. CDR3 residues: CASKDPGKSAAGNTIYF. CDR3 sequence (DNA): TGTGCCAGTAAGGATCCCGGGAAAAGCGCGGCTGGAAACACCATATATTTT.

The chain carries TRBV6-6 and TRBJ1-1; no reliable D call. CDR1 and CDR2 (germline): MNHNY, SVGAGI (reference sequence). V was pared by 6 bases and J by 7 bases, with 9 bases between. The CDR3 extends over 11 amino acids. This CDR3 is CASSAGFEAFF. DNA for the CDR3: TGTGCCAGCAGCGCCGGGTTTGAAGCTTTCTTT.

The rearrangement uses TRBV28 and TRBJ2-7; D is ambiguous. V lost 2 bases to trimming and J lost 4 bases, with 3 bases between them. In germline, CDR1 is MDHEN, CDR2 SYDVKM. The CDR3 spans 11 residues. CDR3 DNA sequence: TGTGCCAGCAGTTTAGAGTACGAGCAGTACTTC. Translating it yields CASSLEYEQYF.

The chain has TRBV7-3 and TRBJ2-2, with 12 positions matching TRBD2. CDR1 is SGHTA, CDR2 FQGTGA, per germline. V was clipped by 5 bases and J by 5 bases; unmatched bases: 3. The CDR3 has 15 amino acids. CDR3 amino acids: CASSKGTSGTGELFF. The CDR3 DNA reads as TGTGCCAGCAGCAAAGGGACTAGCGGGACCGGGGAGCTGTTTTTT.

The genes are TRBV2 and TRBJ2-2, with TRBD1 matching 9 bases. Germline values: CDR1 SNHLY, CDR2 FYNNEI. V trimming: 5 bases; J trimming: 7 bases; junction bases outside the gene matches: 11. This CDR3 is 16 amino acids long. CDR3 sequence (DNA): TGTGCCAGCAGTTCGTTGGGACAGGGCTTCGTCGGGGAGCTGTTTTTT. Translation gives CASSSLGQGFVGELFF.

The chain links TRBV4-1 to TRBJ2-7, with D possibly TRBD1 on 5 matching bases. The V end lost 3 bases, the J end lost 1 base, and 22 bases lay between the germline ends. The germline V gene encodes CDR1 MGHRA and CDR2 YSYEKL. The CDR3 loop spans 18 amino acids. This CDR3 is CASSQITELGVKSYEQYF. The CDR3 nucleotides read TGCGCCAGCAGCCAGATCACTGAATTAGGGGTGAAGTCCTACGAGCAGTACTTC.

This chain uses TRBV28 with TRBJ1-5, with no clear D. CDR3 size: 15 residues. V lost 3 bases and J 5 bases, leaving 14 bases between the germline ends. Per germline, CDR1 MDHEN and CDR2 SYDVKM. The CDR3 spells CASSFTNSGDQPQHF. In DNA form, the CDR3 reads TGTGCCAGCAGTTTTACGAATTCCGGGGATCAGCCCCAGCATTTT.

The CDR3 spells CASSSQPGLAGAEQFF. The CDR3 DNA sequence: TGTGCCAGCAGTTCGCAACCGGGACTAGCGGGAGCTGAGCAGTTCTTC. This chain links TRBV6-5 with TRBJ2-1, with 14 bases that match TRBD2. The CDR3 has 16 residues. With V trimmed by 4 bases and J by 9 bases, 8 bases remained unmatched. Germline CDR1 MNHEY, CDR2 SVGAGI.

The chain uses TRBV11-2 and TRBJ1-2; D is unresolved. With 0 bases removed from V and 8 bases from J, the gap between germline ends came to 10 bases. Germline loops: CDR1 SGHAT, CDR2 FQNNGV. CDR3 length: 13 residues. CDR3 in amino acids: CASSLDSLGGYTF. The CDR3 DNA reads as TGTGCCAGCAGCTTAGATTCGCTAGGAGGCTACACCTTC.

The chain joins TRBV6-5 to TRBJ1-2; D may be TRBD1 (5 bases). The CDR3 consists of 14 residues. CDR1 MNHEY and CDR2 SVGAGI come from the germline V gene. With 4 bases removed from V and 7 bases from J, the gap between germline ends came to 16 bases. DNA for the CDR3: TGTGCCAGCAGTTCGTTTCCGGGGGAAGGTGGCTACACCTTC. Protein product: CASSSFPGEGGYTF.

CDR3 amino acids: CASSFGQEGQPQHF. CDR3 bases: TGCGCCAGCAGCTTTGGACAGGAGGGTCAGCCCCAGCATTTT. This chain connects TRBV5-1 to TRBJ1-5, with 7 positions matching TRBD1. Germline CDR1 SGHRS, CDR2 YFSETQ. V was clipped by 2 bases and J by 6 bases; unmatched bases: 5. There are 14 residues in the CDR3.

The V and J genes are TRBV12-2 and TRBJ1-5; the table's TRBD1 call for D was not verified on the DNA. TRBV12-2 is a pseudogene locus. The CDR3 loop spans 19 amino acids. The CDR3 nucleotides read TGTGCAAGTCGCTTAGACCAGATAGCCTACAGGGGCCGGGATCAGCCCCAGCATTTT. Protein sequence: CASRLDQIAYRGRDQPQHF.

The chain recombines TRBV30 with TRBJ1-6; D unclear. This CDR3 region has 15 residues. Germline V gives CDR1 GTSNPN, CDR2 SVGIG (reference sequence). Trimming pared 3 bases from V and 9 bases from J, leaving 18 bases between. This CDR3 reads CAWSALEAIGSPLHF. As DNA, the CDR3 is TGTGCCTGGAGCGCCCTAGAGGCGATCGGTTCACCCCTCCACTTT.

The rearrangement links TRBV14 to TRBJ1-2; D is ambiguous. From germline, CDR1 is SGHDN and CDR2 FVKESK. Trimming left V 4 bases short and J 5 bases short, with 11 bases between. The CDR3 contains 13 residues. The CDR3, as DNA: TGTGCCAGCAGCCCCACGGGGAGGTATGGCTACACCTTC. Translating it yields CASSPTGRYGYTF. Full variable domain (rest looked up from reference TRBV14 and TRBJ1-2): EAGVTQFPSHSVIEKGQTVTLRCDPISGHDNLYWYRRVMGKEIKFLLHFVKESKQDESGMPNNRFLAERTGGTYSTLKVQPAELEDSGVYFCASSPTGRYGYTFGSGTRLTVV.

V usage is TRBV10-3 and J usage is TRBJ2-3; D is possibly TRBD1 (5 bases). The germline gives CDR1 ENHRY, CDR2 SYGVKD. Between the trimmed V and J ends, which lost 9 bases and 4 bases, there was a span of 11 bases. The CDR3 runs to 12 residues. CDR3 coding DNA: TGTGCCATAGGGGCAGGGTCAGATACGCAGTATTTT. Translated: CAIGAGSDTQYF.

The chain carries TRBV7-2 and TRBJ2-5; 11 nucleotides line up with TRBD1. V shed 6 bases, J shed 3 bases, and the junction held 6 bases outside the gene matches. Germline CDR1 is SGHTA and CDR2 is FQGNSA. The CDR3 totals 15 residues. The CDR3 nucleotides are TGTGCCAGCAGGTGGACAGGGGGCACAAAAGAGACCCAGTACTTC. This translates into CASRWTGGTKETQYF.

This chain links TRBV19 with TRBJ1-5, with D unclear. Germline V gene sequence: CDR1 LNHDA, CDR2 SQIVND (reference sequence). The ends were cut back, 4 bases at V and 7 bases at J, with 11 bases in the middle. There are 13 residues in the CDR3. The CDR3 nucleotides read TGTGCCAGTAGTACTAACCGGGAACAGCCCCAGCATTTT. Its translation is CASSTNREQPQHF. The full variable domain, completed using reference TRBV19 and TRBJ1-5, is DGGITQSPKYLFRKEGQNVTLSCEQNLNHDAMYWYRQDPGQGLRLIYYSQIVNDFQKGDIAEGYSVSREKKESFPLTVTSAQKNPTAFYLCASSTNREQPQHFGDGTRLSIL.

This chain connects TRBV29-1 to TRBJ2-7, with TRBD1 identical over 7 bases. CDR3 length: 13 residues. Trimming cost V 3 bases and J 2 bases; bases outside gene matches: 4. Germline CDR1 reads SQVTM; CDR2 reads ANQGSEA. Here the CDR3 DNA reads TGCAGCGTTGAGGACAGGCCCACCTACGAGCAGTACTTC. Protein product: CSVEDRPTYEQYF.

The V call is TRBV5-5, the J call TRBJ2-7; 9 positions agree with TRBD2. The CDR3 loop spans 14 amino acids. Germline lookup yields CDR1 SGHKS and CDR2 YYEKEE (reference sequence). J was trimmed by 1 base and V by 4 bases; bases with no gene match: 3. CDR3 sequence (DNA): TGTGCCAGCAGCACCCTAGCGGGGTCCTACGAGCAGTACTTC. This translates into CASSTLAGSYEQYF. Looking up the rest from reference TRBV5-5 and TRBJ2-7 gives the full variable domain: DAGVTQSPTHLIKTRGQQVTLRCSPISGHKSVSWYQQVLGQGPQFIFQYYEKEERGRGNFPDRFSARQFPNYSSELNVNALLLGDSALYLCASSTLAGSYEQYFGPGTRLTVT.